This T cell receptor (beta chain) appears in the sequencing data of a study of T cells in Graves' hyperthyroidism and ophthalmopathy. Germline V gene sequence: CDR1 SGHAT, CDR2 FQNNGV. The CDR3 consists of 16 residues. Germline trimming cut 0 bases from V and 9 bases from J; bases unmatched to any gene: 7. As concerns this clonotype: As yet, its antigen is unknown.

Uncontrolled infection, other autoimmune disease, pregnancy or lactation disqualified patients from enrolment. Orbital computed tomography and thyroid ultrasound, together with serum TRAb and thyroxine and clinical symptoms, were used for diagnoses. PBMCs were collected from a 10 ml volume of fresh peripheral blood. Researchers amplified the TCR beta CDR3 regions from RNA transcripts. HTBI primers were employed in a first-round RT-PCR of the TCR CDR3. TCRdb redid the calling of the multiplex PCR reads with MiXCR, one entry per CDR3 protein. The sample lists 150,000 to 200,000 distinct CDR3 sequences, about 15% seen once, with roughly 30% in the top ten. General study results and limits: Before onset, by a median of around 6.1 months, the model predicted ophthalmopathy.

This clonotype was sampled from a woman between 50 and 59 years old with Graves' hyperthyroidism. The genes are TRBV11-2 and TRBJ1-6, with 8 bases fitting TRBD1. The sequencing sample was made of blood. CDR3 coding DNA: TGTGCCAGCAGCTTAGAAGCGGGGCAGGGGGCTTCACCCCTCCACTTT. Its protein product is CASSLEAGQGASPLHF.